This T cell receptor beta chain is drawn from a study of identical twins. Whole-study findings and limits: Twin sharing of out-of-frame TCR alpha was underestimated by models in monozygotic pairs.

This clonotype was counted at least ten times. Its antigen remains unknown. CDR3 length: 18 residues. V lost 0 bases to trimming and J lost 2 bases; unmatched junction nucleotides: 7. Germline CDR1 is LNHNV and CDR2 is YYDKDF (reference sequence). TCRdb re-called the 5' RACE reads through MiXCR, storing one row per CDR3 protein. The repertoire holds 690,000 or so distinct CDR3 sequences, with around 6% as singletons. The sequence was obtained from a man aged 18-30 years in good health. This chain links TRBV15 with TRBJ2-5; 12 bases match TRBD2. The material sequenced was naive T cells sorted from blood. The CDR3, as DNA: TGTGCCACCAGCAGAGACCTTACCGGGACTAGCGGGCAAGAGACCCAGTACTTC. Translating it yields CATSRDLTGTSGQETQYF.